This T cell receptor beta chain was sequenced for a study of CD4 and CD8 cells across lung adenocarcinoma regions. Note on this clonotype: One end of the junction varies from germline; a read error may be responsible.

This CDR3 has 11 amino acids. Germline assignment: CDR1 MNHGY and CDR2 SAAAGT. Donors had localized lung adenocarcinoma, a non-small cell lung cancer. Via MiXCR, TCRdb re-called the PCR reads, giving one row per CDR3 protein. The repertoire holds 20,000 or so distinct CDR3 sequences, approximately 50% seen once, with approximately 31% in the top ten. Source material: CD8+ T cells from the margin of a lung tumor. The chain carries TRBV6-8 and TRBJ2-3; no definite D call. This TCR was recovered from a male donor with lung adenocarcinoma. The CD4 and CD8 labels of this study may be unreliable. The CDR3 here is CGSSNSETQYF. CDR3 DNA: TGTGGGAGCAGTAACTCAGAGACGCAGTACTTT.